This T cell receptor beta chain comes out of a study of regulatory T cells in long-lasting Graves disease. The CDR3 runs 13 residues. Trimming left V 3 bases short and J 6 bases short, with 9 bases between. This clonotype was picked up many times. Through Arm-PCR of CDR3 regions and iRepertoire HTBI primers, TCR beta libraries were built. In the original workflow: Identification of gene segments yielded approximately 62 TRBV and about 14 TRBJ across samples. One entry per CDR3 protein, called by TCRdb with MiXCR from the multiplex PCR reads. The V and J calls here are based on TCRdb, not the publication. This table holds around 240,000 distinct CDR3 sequences, around 18% found once. Time point specified: newly diagnosed GD, antithyroid drugs for less than 3 months. The authors made the TCR library using RNA they extracted from PBMCs. Each patient gave approximately 8.1 milliliters of EDTA-anticoagulated peripheral blood.

The same specimen was also included in a second study, on T cells in Graves' hyperthyroidism and ophthalmopathy. That paper states: Graves' hyperthyroidism is called stable when ophthalmopathy does not progress within 18 months.

The material was peripheral blood mononuclear cells (PBMCs), obtained at new diagnosis, from a patient treated with antithyroid drugs. The chain couples TRBV12-3 or TRBV12-4 to TRBJ1-5; the D is unclear. The receptor comes from a woman aged 30 to 39 with Graves disease. The CDR3 loop reads CASSLSTVQPQHF. CDR3 nucleotide sequence: TGTGCCAGCAGTTTGAGTACGGTTCAGCCCCAGCATTTT.